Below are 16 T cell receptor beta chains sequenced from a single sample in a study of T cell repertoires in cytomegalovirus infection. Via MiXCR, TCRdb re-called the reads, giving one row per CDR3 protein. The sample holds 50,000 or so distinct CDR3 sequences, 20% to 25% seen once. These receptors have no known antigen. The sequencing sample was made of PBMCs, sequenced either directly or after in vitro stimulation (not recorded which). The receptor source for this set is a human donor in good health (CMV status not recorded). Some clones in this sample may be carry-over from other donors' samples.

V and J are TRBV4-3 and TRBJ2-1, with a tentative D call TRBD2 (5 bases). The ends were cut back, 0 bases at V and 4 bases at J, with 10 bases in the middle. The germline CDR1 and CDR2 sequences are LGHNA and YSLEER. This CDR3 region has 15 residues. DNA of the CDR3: TGCGCCAGCAGCCAAGAAGCGGTAGGTTACAATGAGCAGTTCTTC. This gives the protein CASSQEAVGYNEQFF.

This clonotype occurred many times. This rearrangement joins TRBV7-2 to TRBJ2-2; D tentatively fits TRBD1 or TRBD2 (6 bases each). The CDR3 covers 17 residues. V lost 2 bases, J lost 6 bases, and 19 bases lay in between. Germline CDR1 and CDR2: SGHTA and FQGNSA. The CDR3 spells CASSLLLFGGEAGELFF. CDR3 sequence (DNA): TGTGCCAGCAGCTTACTTTTGTTCGGGGGCGAAGCCGGGGAGCTGTTTTTT.

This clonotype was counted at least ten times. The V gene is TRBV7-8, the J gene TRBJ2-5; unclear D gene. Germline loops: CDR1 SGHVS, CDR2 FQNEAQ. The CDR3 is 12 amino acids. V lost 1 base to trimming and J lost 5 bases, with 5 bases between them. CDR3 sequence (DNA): TGTGCCAGCAGCTTAGGGCGCGAGACCCAGTACTTC. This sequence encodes CASSLGRETQYF.

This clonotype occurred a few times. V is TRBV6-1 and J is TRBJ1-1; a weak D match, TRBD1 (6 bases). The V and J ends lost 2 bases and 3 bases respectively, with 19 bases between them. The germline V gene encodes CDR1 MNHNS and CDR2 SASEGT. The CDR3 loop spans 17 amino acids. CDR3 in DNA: TGTGCCAGCAGTGAAATCAAATACGCAGGGGTTGACACTGAAGCTTTCTTT. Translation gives CASSEIKYAGVDTEAFF.

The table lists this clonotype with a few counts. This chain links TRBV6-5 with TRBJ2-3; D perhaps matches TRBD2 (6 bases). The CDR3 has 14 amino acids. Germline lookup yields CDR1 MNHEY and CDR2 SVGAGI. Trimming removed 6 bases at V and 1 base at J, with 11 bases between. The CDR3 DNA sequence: TGTGCCAGCAGGGAGCCGGGGGGCACAGATACGCAGTATTTT. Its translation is CASREPGGTDTQYF.

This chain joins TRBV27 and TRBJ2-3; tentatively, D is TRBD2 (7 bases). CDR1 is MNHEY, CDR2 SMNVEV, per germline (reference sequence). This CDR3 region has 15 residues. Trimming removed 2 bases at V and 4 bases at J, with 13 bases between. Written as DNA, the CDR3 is TGTGCCAGCAGTTTAATGGGGGGGGGGCCAGATACGCAGTATTTT. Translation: CASSLMGGGPDTQYF.

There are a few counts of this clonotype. CDR3 amino acids: CASSSLGLPGNEQFF. For the CDR3, the DNA is TGTGCCAGCAGCTCTCTGGGACTGCCAGGAAATGAGCAGTTCTTC. The V call is TRBV7-2, the J call TRBJ2-1, with D perhaps TRBD2 (6 bases). Looked up from germline, CDR1 is SGHTA and CDR2 is FQGNSA. The length of the CDR3 is 15 residues. V lost 4 bases and J lost 7, with 17 bases in between.

This chain's CDR3 is CASSRHRYNEQFF. The CDR3 nucleotides read TGTGCCAGCAGCCGTCACAGATACAATGAGCAGTTCTTC. The rearrangement links TRBV11-3 to TRBJ2-1; no firm D call. CDR1 is SGHNT and CDR2 is YENEEA in the germline V gene. The CDR3 totals 13 residues. With 5 bases removed from V and 4 bases from J, the gap between germline ends came to 9 bases.

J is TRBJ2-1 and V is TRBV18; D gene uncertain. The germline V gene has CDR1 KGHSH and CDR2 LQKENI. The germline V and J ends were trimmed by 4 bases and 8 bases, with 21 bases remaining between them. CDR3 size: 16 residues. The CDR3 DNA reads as TGTGCCAGCTCACTCGGTGGTTTGGTAGCTTTGGATGAGCAGTTCTTC. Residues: CASSLGGLVALDEQFF. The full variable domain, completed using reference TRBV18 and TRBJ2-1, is NAGVMQNPRHLVRRRGQEARLRCSPMKGHSHVYWYRQLPEEGLKFMVYLQKENIIDESGMPKERFSAEFPKEGPSILRIQQVVRGDSAAYFCASSLGGLVALDEQFFGPGTRLTVL.

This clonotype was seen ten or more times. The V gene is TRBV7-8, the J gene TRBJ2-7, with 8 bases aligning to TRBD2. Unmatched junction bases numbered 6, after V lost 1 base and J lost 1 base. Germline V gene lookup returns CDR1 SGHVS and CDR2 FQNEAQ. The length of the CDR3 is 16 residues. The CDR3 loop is CASSLGGSGASYEQYF. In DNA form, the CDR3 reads TGTGCCAGCAGCTTAGGCGGTAGCGGGGCATCCTACGAGCAGTACTTC.

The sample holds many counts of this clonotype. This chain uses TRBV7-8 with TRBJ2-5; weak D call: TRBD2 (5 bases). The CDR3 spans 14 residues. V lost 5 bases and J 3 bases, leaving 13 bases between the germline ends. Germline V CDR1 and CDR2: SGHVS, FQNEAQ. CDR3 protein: CASSHLAGEETQYF. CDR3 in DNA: TGTGCCAGCAGCCACCTCGCCGGGGAAGAGACCCAGTACTTC.

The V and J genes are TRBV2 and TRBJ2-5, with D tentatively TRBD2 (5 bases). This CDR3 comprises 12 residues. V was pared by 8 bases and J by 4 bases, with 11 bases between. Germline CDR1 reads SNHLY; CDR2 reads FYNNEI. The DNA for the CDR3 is TGTGCCAGCCGGGGAGAGGGAGAGACCCAGTACTTC. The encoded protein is CASRGEGETQYF.

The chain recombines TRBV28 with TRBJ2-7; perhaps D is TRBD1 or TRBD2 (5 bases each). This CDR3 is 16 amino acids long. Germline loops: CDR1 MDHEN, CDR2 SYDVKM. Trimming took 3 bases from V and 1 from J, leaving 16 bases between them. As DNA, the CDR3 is TGTGCCAGCAGTTTCGGGCTGCTCGGGACGTCCTACGAGCAGTACTTC. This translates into CASSFGLLGTSYEQYF. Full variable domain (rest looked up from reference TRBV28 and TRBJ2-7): DVKVTQSSRYLVKRTGEKVFLECVQDMDHENMFWYRQDPGLGLRLIYFSYDVKMKEKGDIPEGYSVSREKKERFSLILESASTNQTSMYLCASSFGLLGTSYEQYFGPGTRLTVT.

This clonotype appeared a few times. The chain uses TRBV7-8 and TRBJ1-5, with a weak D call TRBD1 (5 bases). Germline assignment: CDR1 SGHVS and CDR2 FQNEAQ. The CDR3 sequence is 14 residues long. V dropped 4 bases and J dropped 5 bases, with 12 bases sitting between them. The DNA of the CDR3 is TGTGCCAGCAGCTCTCTTGGGGCTCATCAGCCCCAGCATTTT. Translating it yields CASSSLGAHQPQHF.

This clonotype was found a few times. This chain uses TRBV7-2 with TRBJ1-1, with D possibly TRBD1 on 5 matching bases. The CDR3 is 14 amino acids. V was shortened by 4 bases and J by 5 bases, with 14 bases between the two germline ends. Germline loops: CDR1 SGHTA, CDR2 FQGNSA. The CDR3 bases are TGTGCCAGCAGCTCCCGTGGGGGGGGGACTGAAGCTTTCTTT. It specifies CASSSRGGGTEAFF.

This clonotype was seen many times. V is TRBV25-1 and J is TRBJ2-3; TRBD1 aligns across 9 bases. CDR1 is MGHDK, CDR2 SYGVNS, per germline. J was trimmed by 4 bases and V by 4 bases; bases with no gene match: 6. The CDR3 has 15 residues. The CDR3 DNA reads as TGTGCCAGCAGTGCTTGGGACAGGGAACCAGATACGCAGTATTTT. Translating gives CASSAWDREPDTQYF. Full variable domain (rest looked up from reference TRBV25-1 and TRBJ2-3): EADIYQTPRYLVIGTGKKITLECSQTMGHDKMYWYQQDPGMELHLIHYSYGVNSTEKGDLSSESTVSRIRTEHFPLTLESARPSHTSQYLCASSAWDREPDTQYFGPGTRLTVL.